This T cell receptor (beta chain) was sequenced during a study of shared clonotypes between healthy human individuals. Broader study findings: It was observed that roughly 5% of naive CD4 clonotypes were shared across a few donors. Few donors limited the genetic and exposure-history diversity represented.

Deep was the level at which the assay was run. Using immunoSEQ multiplex PCR, the repertoire was profiled, and TCRdb retains in-frame clones only, with some absent. The table has fewer than 3 million clones, 80% to 95% seen once; the top ten hold about 0.41%. Donors included only healthy HIV-negative adults lacking recent acute infections or vaccinations. As regards this clone: Its matching antigen is unknown.

This TCR derives from a man aged 18-30 years in good health. Some clones in this sample may be carry-over from other donors' samples. Sample: naive CD4+ T cells from PBMCs. Subset: CD45RA+ positively selected.

CDR3 region: CATWGFGNTIYF. DNA of the CDR3: TGTGCCACCTGGGGGTTCGGAAACACCATATATTTT. This chain uses TRBV28 with TRBJ1-3, with D possibly TRBD1 on 5 matching bases. From germline, CDR1 is MDHEN and CDR2 SYDVKM. Between the trimmed V and J ends, which lost 10 bases and 4 bases, there was a span of 11 bases. The CDR3 is made up of 12 amino acids.